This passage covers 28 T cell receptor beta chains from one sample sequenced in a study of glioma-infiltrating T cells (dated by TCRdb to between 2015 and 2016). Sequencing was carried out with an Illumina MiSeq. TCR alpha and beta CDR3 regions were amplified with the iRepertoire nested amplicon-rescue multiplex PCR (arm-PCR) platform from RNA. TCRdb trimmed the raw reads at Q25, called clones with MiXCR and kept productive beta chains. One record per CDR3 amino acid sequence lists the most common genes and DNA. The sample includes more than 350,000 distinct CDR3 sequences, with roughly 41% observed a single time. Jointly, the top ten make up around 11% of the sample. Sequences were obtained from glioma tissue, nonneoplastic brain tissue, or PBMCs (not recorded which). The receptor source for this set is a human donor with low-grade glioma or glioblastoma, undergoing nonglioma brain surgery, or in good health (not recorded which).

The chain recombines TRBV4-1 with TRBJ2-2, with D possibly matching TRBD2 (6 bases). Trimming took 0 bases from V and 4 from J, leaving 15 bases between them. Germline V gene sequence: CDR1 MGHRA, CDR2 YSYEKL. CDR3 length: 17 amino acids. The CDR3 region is CASSQEGRGNSTGELFF. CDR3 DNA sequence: TGCGCCAGCAGCCAAGAAGGTCGCGGGAATAGCACCGGGGAGCTGTTTTTT.

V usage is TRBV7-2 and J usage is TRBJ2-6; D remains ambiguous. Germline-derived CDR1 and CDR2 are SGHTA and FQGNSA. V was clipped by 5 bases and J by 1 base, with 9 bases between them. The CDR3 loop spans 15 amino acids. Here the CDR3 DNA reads TGTGCCAGCAGCCGGGTCGTGTCTGGGGCCAACGTCCTGACTTTC. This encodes CASSRVVSGANVLTF.

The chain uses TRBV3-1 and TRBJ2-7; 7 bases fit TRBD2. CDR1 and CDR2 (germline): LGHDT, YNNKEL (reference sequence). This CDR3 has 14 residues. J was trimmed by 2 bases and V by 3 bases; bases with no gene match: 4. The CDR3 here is CASSHGAGTYEQYF. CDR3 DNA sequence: TGTGCCAGCAGCCACGGAGCGGGGACCTACGAGCAGTACTTC.

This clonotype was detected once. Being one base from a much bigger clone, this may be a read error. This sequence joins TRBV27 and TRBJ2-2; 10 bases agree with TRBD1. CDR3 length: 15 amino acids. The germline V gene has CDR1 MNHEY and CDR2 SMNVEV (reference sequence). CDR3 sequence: CAGSYRDRGTGELFF. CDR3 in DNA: TGTGCCGGCAGTTACCGGGACAGGGGCACCGGGGAGCTGTTTTTT.

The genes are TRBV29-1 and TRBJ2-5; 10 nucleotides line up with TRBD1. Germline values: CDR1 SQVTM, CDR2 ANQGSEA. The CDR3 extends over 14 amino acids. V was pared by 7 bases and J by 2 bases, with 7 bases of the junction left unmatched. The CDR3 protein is CSAWTGGIQETQYF. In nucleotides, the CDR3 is TGCAGCGCTTGGACAGGGGGGATACAAGAGACCCAGTACTTC.

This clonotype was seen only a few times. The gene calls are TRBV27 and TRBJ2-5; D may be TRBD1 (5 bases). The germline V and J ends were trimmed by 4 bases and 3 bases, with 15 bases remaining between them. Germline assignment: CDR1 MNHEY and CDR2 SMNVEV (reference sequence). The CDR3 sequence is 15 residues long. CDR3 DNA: TGTGCCAGCAGTTGGGGCAGGAAGAAAAAAGAGACCCAGTACTTC. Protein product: CASSWGRKKKETQYF.

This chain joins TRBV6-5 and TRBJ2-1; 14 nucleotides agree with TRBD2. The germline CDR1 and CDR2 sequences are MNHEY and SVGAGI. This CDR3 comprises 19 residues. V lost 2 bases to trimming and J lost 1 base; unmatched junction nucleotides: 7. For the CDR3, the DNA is TGTGCCAGCAGTTACACCGGGACTAGCGGGAGTCCGTCCTACAATGAGCAGTTCTTC. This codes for CASSYTGTSGSPSYNEQFF.

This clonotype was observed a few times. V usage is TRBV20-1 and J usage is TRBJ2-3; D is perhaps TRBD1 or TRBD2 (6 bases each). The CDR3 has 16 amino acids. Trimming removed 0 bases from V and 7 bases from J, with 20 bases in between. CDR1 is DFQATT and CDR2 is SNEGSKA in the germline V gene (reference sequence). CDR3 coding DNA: TGCAGTGCTAGAGATCAGGGGCTAGCGCCCGAAAATACGCAGTATTTT. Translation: CSARDQGLAPENTQYF.

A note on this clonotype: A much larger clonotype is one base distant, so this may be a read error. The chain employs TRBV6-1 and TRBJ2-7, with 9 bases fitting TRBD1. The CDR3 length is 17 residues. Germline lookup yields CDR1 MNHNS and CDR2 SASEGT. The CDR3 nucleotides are TGTGCCAGCAGTGAGCGGGGACAGGGAGTTTTCCTACCTTCACGCAACTTC. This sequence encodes CASSERGQGVFLPSRNF.

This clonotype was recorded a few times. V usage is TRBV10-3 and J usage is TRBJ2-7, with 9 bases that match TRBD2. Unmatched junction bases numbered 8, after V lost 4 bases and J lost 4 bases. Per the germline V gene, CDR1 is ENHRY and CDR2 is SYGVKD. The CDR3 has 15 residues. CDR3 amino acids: CAISGGSGRGYEQYF. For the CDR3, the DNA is TGTGCCATCAGTGGGGGTAGCGGGAGAGGTTACGAGCAGTACTTC.

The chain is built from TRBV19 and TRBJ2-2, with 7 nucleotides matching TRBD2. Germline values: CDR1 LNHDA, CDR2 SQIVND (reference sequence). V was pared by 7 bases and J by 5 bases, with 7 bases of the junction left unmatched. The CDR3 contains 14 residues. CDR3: CASMDGRTTGELFF. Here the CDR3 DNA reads TGTGCCAGTATGGACGGGAGGACTACCGGGGAGCTGTTTTTT.

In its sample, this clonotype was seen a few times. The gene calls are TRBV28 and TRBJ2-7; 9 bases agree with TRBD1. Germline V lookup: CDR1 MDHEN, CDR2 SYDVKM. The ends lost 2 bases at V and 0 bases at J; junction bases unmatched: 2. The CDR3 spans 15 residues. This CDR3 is CASSLGTGFSYEQYF. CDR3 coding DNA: TGTGCCAGCAGTTTAGGGACAGGGTTCTCCTACGAGCAGTACTTC.

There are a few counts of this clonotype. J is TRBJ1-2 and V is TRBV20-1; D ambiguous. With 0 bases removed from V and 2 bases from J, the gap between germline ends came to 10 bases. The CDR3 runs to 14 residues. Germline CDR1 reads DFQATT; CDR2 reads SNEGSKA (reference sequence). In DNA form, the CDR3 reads TGCAGTGCTAGAGATTTCCGAGTAAACTATGGCTACACCTTC. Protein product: CSARDFRVNYGYTF.

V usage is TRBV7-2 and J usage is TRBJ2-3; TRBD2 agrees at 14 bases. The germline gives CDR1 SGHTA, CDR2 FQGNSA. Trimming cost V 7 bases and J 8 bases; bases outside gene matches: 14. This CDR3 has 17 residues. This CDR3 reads CASTPWGLAGAGGTQYF. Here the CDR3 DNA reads TGTGCCAGCACCCCCTGGGGACTAGCGGGAGCCGGAGGTACGCAGTATTTT.

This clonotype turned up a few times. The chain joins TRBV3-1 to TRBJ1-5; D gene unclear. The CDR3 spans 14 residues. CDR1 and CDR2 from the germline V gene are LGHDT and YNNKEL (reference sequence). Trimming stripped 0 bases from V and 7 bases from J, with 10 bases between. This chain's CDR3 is CASSQDAGGQPQHF. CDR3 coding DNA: TGTGCCAGCAGCCAAGATGCGGGCGGACAGCCCCAGCATTTT.

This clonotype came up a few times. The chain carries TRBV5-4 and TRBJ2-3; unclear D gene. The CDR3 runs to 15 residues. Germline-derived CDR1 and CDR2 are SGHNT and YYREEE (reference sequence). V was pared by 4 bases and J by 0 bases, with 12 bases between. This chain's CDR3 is CASSPSGRSTDTQYF. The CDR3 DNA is TGTGCCAGCAGCCCTTCCGGACGGAGCACAGATACGCAGTATTTT.

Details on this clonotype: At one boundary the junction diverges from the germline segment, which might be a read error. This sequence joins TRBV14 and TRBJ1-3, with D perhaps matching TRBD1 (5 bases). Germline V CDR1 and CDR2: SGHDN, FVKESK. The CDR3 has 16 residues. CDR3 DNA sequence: TGTGCCAGCGGCCAAGAGGGAGGAAGGGGCCGGAACACCATATATTTT. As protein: CASGQEGGRGRNTIYF.

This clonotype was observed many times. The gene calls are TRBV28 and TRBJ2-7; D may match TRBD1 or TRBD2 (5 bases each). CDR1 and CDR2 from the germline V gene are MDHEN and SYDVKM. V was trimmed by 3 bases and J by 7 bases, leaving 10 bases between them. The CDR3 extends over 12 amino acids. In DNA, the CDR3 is TGTGCCAGCAGTTTCTGGGGGACGGAGCAGTACTTC. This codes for CASSFWGTEQYF.

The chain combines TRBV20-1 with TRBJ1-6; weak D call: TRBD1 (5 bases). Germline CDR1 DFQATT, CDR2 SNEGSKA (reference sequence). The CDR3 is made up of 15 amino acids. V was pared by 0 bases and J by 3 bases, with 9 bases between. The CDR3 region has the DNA TGCAGTGCTAGAGAGGGACGCGGCTATAATTCACCCCTCCACTTT. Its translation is CSAREGRGYNSPLHF.

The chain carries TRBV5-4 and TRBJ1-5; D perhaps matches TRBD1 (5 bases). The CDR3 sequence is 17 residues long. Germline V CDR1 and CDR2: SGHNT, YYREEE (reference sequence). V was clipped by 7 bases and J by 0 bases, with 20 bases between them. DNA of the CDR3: TGTGCCAGCCGCAGCAGGGCTCGGATTTATAGCAATCAGCCCCAGCATTTT. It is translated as CASRSRARIYSNQPQHF. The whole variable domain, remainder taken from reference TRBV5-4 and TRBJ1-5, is ETGVTQSPTHLIKTRGQQVTLRCSSQSGHNTVSWYQQALGQGPQFIFQYYREEENGRGNFPPRFSGLQFPNYSSELNVNALELDDSALYLCASRSRARIYSNQPQHFGDGTRLSIL.

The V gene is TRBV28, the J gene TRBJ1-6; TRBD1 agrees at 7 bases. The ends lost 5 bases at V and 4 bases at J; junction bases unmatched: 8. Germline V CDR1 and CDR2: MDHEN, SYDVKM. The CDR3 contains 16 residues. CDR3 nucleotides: TGTGCCAGCAGTCAACTCACAGGGGTGTATAATTCACCCCTCCACTTT. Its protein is CASSQLTGVYNSPLHF.

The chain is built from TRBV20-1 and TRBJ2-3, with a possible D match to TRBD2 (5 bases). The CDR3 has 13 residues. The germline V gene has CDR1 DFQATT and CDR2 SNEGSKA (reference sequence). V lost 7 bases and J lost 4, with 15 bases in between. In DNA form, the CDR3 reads TGCAGTGTCAGCAAGCGGAGCTCAGATACGCAGTATTTT. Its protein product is CSVSKRSSDTQYF.

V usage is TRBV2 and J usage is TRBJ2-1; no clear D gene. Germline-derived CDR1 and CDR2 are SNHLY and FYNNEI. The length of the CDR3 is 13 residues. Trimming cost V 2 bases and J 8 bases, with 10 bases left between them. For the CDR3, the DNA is TGTGCCAGCAGTGAAACCCCCTGGGATGAGCAGTTCTTC. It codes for CASSETPWDEQFF.

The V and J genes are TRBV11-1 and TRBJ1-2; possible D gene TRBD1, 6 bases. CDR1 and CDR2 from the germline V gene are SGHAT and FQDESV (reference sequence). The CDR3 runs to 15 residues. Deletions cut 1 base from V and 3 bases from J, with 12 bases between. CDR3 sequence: CASSLGRGGDYGYTF. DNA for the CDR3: TGTGCCAGCAGCTTAGGACGCGGGGGCGACTATGGCTACACCTTC.

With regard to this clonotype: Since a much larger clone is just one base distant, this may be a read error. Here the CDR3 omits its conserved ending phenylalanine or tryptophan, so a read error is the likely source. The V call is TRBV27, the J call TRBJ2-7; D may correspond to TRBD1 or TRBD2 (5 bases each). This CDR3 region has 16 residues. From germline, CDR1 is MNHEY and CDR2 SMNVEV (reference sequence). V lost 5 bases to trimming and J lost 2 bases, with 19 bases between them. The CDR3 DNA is TGTGCCAGCAGTCCTAACACTGGGGGTATGGCCTACGAGCAGTACCTC. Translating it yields CASSPNTGGMAYEQYL.

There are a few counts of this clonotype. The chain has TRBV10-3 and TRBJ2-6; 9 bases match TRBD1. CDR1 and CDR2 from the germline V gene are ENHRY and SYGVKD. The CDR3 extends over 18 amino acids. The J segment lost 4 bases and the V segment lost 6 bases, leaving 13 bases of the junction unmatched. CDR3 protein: CAIRPRDRVPLGANVLTF. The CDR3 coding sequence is TGTGCCATCAGACCCCGGGACAGGGTACCCTTGGGGGCCAACGTCCTGACTTTC.

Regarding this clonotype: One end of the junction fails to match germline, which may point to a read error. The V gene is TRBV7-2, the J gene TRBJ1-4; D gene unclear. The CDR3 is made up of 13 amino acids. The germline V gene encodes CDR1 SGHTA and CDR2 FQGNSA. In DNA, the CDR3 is TGTGCCAGCAGACCCGGGCCTAATGAAAAAATGTTTTTT. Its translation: CASRPGPNEKMFF.

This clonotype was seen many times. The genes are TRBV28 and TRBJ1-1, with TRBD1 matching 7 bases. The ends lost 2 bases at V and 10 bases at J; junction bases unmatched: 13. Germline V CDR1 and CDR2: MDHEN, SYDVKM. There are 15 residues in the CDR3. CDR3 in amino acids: CASSLPRQGTSSAFF. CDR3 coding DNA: TGTGCCAGCAGTTTACCCAGACAGGGAACGTCGTCAGCTTTCTTT.